The 15 T cell receptor beta chains given below trace back to one sample, sequenced in a study of blood T cell repertoires in COVID-19. Sequencing was performed with immunoSEQ multiplex PCR; in TCRdb, only in-frame clones are kept and a portion is missing. The repertoire has around 66,000 clones, around 87% of them found once; the top ten carry around 6.3%. The specimen sequenced was peripheral blood. The origin of the receptors is a man between 60 and 70 years old with acute or convalescent COVID-19.

The chain uses TRBV2 and TRBJ2-3; 8 bases are a match to TRBD2. Germline-derived CDR1 and CDR2 are SNHLY and FYNNEI. The trim removed 3 bases at V and 4 bases at J, leaving 6 bases unmatched. This CDR3 contains 15 residues. For the CDR3, the DNA is TGTGCCAGCAGTGATCGTAGCGGGGTGGCAGATACGCAGTATTTT. Its translation: CASSDRSGVADTQYF.

The chain combines TRBV11-2 with TRBJ2-1; D not certain. Trimming took off 2 bases at V and 8 bases at J, with 16 bases between the two ends. The CDR3 runs to 15 residues. CDR1 SGHAT and CDR2 FQNNGV come from the germline V gene. CDR3 protein: CASSLNAGSSDEQFF. In nucleotides, the CDR3 is TGTGCCAGCAGCTTAAACGCAGGTTCATCGGATGAGCAGTTCTTC.

The chain carries TRBV4-1 and TRBJ1-2, with D tentatively TRBD1 (5 bases). The CDR3 consists of 15 residues. CDR1 and CDR2 (germline): MGHRA, YSYEKL. Trimming left V 0 bases short and J 6 bases short, with 14 bases between. The chain's CDR3 is CASSQDEGAWDGYTF. The CDR3, as DNA: TGCGCCAGCAGCCAAGATGAAGGGGCGTGGGATGGCTACACCTTC.

This chain links TRBV5-6 with TRBJ2-7; the D gene is possibly TRBD1 (5 bases). V was shortened by 4 bases and J by 4 bases, with 21 bases between the two germline ends. The CDR3 has 16 residues. CDR1 and CDR2 from the germline V gene are SGHDT and YYEEEE. The CDR3 loop reads CASSPRRFLTVYEQYF. The CDR3 DNA is TGTGCCAGCAGCCCCCGACGCTTCCTGACAGTTTACGAGCAGTACTTC.

The gene calls are TRBV5-4 and TRBJ1-5, with unresolved D. This CDR3 has 16 residues. From germline, CDR1 is SGHNT and CDR2 YYREEE (reference sequence). Trimming left V 0 bases short and J 4 bases short, with 14 bases between. CDR3 sequence reads: CASSLGRQDSNQPQHF. For the CDR3, the DNA is TGTGCCAGCAGCTTGGGAAGGCAGGACTCTAATCAGCCCCAGCATTTT.

This rearrangement joins TRBV14 to TRBJ1-3; no reliable D call. V gave up 3 bases and J gave up 0 bases, with 9 bases separating them. CDR1 is SGHDN and CDR2 is FVKESK in the germline V gene. The CDR3 loop spans 15 amino acids. The DNA for the CDR3 is TGTGCCAGCAGCCAGGTTACAGCCTCTGGAAACACCATATATTTT. It translates to CASSQVTASGNTIYF. Full variable domain (outside the CDR3, taken from reference TRBV14 and TRBJ1-3): EAGVTQFPSHSVIEKGQTVTLRCDPISGHDNLYWYRRVMGKEIKFLLHFVKESKQDESGMPNNRFLAERTGGTYSTLKVQPAELEDSGVYFCASSQVTASGNTIYFGEGSWLTVV.

The chain has TRBV6-5 and TRBJ2-7; D unresolved. The CDR3 is 14 amino acids. Trimming took off 1 base at V and 2 bases at J, with 9 bases between the two ends. CDR1 is MNHEY, CDR2 SVGAGI, per germline. The CDR3 region has the DNA TGTGCCAGCAGTTACTACCGATCGGCCTACGAGCAGTACTTC. Translation: CASSYYRSAYEQYF.

The CDR3 protein is CASSDDRDSNQPQHF. The DNA of the CDR3 is TGCGCCAGCAGTGATGACAGGGATAGCAATCAGCCCCAGCATTTT. V usage is TRBV10-2 and J usage is TRBJ1-5; 7 nucleotides line up with TRBD1. Germline CDR1 WSHSY, CDR2 SAAADI. The J segment lost 0 bases and the V segment lost 3 bases, leaving 2 bases of the junction unmatched. The CDR3 runs to 15 residues.

This sequence joins TRBV27 and TRBJ1-1, with 8 bases lining up with TRBD1. This CDR3 contains 14 residues. In germline, CDR1 is MNHEY, CDR2 SMNVEV (reference sequence). With V trimmed by 8 bases and J by 3 bases, 8 bases remained unmatched. The CDR3 protein is CASLRGLGDTEAFF. CDR3 bases: TGTGCCAGCCTCAGGGGGCTTGGTGACACTGAAGCTTTCTTT.

The V and J genes are TRBV6-5 and TRBJ1-5; TRBD1 aligns across 8 bases. With 8 bases clipped from V and 6 bases from J, the junction kept 6 bases outside the gene matches. CDR1 is MNHEY and CDR2 is SVGAGI in the germline V gene. CDR3 size: 13 residues. For the CDR3, the DNA is TGTGCCAGCGGACAGGGTGGGACTCAGCCCCAGCATTTT. It encodes CASGQGGTQPQHF.

The V gene is TRBV5-1, the J gene TRBJ1-2; 7 bases line up with TRBD1. The germline V gene encodes CDR1 SGHRS and CDR2 YFSETQ. The CDR3 is made up of 14 amino acids. Losses at the gene ends were 5 bases for V and 4 bases for J; bases not matched to a gene: 8. The CDR3 coding sequence is TGCGCCAGCAGTCTAACAGGGGAAATCTATGGCTACACCTTC. Amino acids: CASSLTGEIYGYTF.

V is TRBV7-2 and J is TRBJ2-1; D may be TRBD2 (5 bases). This CDR3 contains 14 residues. The V gene's germline CDR1 is SGHTA and CDR2 FQGNSA. V lost 5 bases and J lost 3, with 11 bases in between. In nucleotides, the CDR3 is TGTGCCAGCAGCACGAACCGGGACTACAATGAGCAGTTCTTC. Its protein is CASSTNRDYNEQFF.

In DNA form, the CDR3 reads TGCGCCAGCAGCTTGGGGACACTTCAAGAGACCCAGTACTTC. It yields the protein CASSLGTLQETQYF. The rearrangement uses TRBV5-1 and TRBJ2-5, with D perhaps TRBD1 (5 bases). The CDR3 runs to 14 residues. Germline V gene sequence: CDR1 SGHRS, CDR2 YFSETQ. V was pared by 0 bases and J by 2 bases, with 8 bases between.

The count of this clone is one. The V call is TRBV19, the J call TRBJ2-5; TRBD2 might be the D (7 bases). V was cut by 3 bases and J by 5 bases, with 13 bases left in between. The germline V gene has CDR1 LNHDA and CDR2 SQIVND (reference sequence). The CDR3 runs 14 residues. The CDR3 loop reads CASSIGGAGETQYF. CDR3 coding DNA: TGTGCCAGTAGTATTGGGGGGGCGGGTGAGACCCAGTACTTC.

This chain joins TRBV18 and TRBJ1-2, with TRBD1 matching over 8 bases. CDR1 and CDR2 (germline): KGHSH, LQKENI. The V segment lost 5 bases and the J segment 8 bases; nucleotides outside the gene matches: 10. The CDR3 consists of 14 residues. The CDR3 loop reads CASSSTGQVKGYTF. CDR3 DNA: TGTGCCAGCTCATCGACGGGACAGGTTAAAGGCTACACCTTC.